Reported below is one T cell receptor beta chain. This entry belongs to a study of CD8 T cells in ankylosing spondylitis. Preparation of TCR beta libraries was done by quantitative 5'-RACE with molecular barcodes. TCRdb passed the 5' RACE reads through MiXCR, listing each CDR3 protein once. The sample records fewer than 250,000 distinct CDR3 sequences, over 9.5% being singletons. Germline CDR1 SEHNR, CDR2 FQNEAQ (reference sequence). Trimming cost V 0 bases and J 8 bases, with 14 bases left between them. The CDR3 consists of 15 residues. This sequence joins TRBV7-9 and TRBJ2-1; D is possibly TRBD1 or TRBD2 (6 bases each). Material for sequencing was blood, either unsorted or a sorted T cell fraction (not recorded which). The source is a male donor with ankylosing spondylitis or in good health (not recorded which). This CDR3 reads CASSLAQGRGDEQFF. Here the CDR3 DNA reads TGTGCCAGCAGCTTAGCACAGGGAAGGGGGGATGAGCAGTTCTTC.